The TCR beta chain described here comes from a study of blood T cells in healthy people across ages. Study at large: Per every two T cells, about one barcoded beta molecule was captured by template switching. Study-wide results and limits: Possibly confounding the expanded clonotype changes was the fact that donor CMV status was unknown.

This clonotype was seen a few times. Its antigen is as yet unknown. Germline V gene sequence: CDR1 SGHRS, CDR2 YFSETQ. Trimming shortened V by 1 base and J by 3 bases, and 12 bases separated the two germline ends. The CDR3 covers 15 residues. Sample-barcoded 5' priming and a J-beta primer mix drove a second PCR of about 6 to 12 cycles. One entry per CDR3 protein, called by TCRdb with MiXCR from the 5' RACE reads. Counted here are around 1.7 million distinct CDR3 sequences, roughly 27% occurring once; the ten biggest clones make up 6.5% to 8.5%. Donors were systemically healthy Caucasian individuals from Russia aged about 6 to 100 years.

This chain connects TRBV5-1 to TRBJ2-3; a possible D gene is TRBD1 (6 bases). The sequence was obtained from a woman younger than 45 in good health. Material: blood. The CDR3 region has the DNA TGCGCCAGCAGCTTGAGGATCCAGGGGACAGATACGCAGTATTTT. Amino acids: CASSLRIQGTDTQYF. Supplemented by reference TRBV5-1 and TRBJ2-3, the full variable domain reads KAGVTQTPRYLIKTRGQQVTLSCSPISGHRSVSWYQQTPGQGLQFLFEYFSETQRNKGNFPGRFSGRQFSNSRSEMNVSTLELGDSALYLCASSLRIQGTDTQYFGPGTRLTVL.